The 21 T cell receptor beta chains below all came from one sample that was sequenced in a study of T cell responses to AZD1222 COVID-19 vaccine. Data came from immunoSEQ multiplex PCR; TCRdb stores just in-frame clones and leaves some out. Of 70,000 to 95,000 clones listed, under 95% are singletons. Here the sequenced sample was peripheral blood, taken 28 days after the second AZD1222 dose. The source is an adult who received the AZD1222 COVID-19 vaccine.

V is TRBV3-1 (or the pseudogene TRBV3-2) and J is TRBJ2-6; D might be TRBD2 (5 bases). V was clipped by 4 bases and J by 4 bases, with 11 bases between them. CDR1 is LGHDT, CDR2 YNNKEL, per germline (reference sequence). CDR3 length equals 15 residues. CDR3 sequence reads: CASSRAGTGANVLTF. The CDR3 DNA is TGTGCCAGCAGCCGGGCGGGTACCGGGGCCAACGTCCTGACTTTC.

The chain couples TRBV2 to TRBJ2-2; 8 positions match TRBD2. Trimming cost V 6 bases and J 5 bases; bases outside gene matches: 2. The CDR3 runs to 13 residues. Germline-derived CDR1 and CDR2 are SNHLY and FYNNEI. CDR3 region: CASRAGETGELFF. The CDR3 nucleotides read TGTGCCAGCAGAGCGGGGGAAACCGGGGAGCTGTTTTTT.

This clone was seen more than once but under ten times. V is TRBV11-2 and J is TRBJ2-7; D is possibly TRBD1 (5 bases). Germline-derived CDR1 and CDR2 are SGHAT and FQNNGV. The CDR3 totals 15 residues. The V gene lost 5 bases and the J gene lost 0 bases, with 14 bases spanning the gap. CDR3 coding DNA: TGTGCCAGCAGCCCCCGCAGGGCGAGCTCCTACGAGCAGTACTTC. This gives the protein CASSPRRASSYEQYF.

The rearrangement uses TRBV5-1 and TRBJ2-1; perhaps TRBD2 as D (6 bases). Germline loops: CDR1 SGHRS, CDR2 YFSETQ. Deletions cut 6 bases from V and 1 base from J, with 11 bases between. This CDR3 has 14 amino acids. As DNA, the CDR3 is TGCGCCAGCAAGAGTAGCGGTTCCTACAATGAGCAGTTCTTC. Encoded protein: CASKSSGSYNEQFF.

J is TRBJ2-2 and V is TRBV5-4; no reliable D call. CDR3 length: 14 residues. Germline V gene lookup returns CDR1 SGHNT and CDR2 YYREEE (reference sequence). Deletions cut 5 bases from V and 5 bases from J, with 13 bases between. This CDR3 is CASRDVDGTGELFF. The CDR3, as DNA: TGTGCCAGCAGAGACGTGGACGGAACCGGGGAGCTGTTTTTT.

The chain recombines TRBV3-1 (or the pseudogene TRBV3-2) with TRBJ2-7; 11 bases fit TRBD1. CDR3 length: 15 amino acids. Germline values: CDR1 LGHDT, CDR2 YNNKEL (reference sequence). After removal of 4 bases from V and 3 bases from J, the junction contained 5 bases not matched to a gene. CDR3 amino acids: CASSPRDRGFYEQYF. The CDR3 DNA is TGTGCCAGCAGCCCCCGGGACAGGGGGTTCTACGAGCAGTACTTC.

The chain uses TRBV3-1 (or the pseudogene TRBV3-2) and TRBJ2-1, with TRBD2 matching over 9 bases. From germline, CDR1 is LGHDT and CDR2 YNNKEL (reference sequence). The CDR3 spans 14 residues. V was pared by 1 base and J by 5 bases, with 0 bases of the junction left unmatched. For the CDR3, the DNA is TGTGCCAGCAGCCAAGGCGGGAGGGACAATGAGCAGTTCTTC. Translation: CASSQGGRDNEQFF.

V gene TRBV24-1 combines with J gene TRBJ2-6; D might be TRBD1 or TRBD2, each matching 5 bases. This CDR3 has 18 amino acids. Germline CDR1 reads KGHDR; CDR2 reads SFDVKD. The V gene lost 0 bases and the J gene lost 0 bases, with 11 bases spanning the gap. CDR3 amino acids: CATSDLKGRSSGANVLTF. The CDR3 nucleotides are TGTGCCACCAGTGATTTGAAGGGGAGAAGCTCTGGGGCCAACGTCCTGACTTTC.

This chain uses TRBV6-5 with TRBJ2-7, with TRBD1 matching 9 bases. Trimming cost V 0 bases and J 3 bases; bases outside gene matches: 3. Germline V gene data show CDR1 as MNHEY and CDR2 as SVGAGI. This CDR3 spans 15 amino acids. In DNA form, the CDR3 reads TGTGCCAGCAGTTACTCGGTGGGACAGGGCTACGAGCAGTACTTC. Protein: CASSYSVGQGYEQYF.

The genes are TRBV30 and TRBJ2-1; TRBD2 aligns across 9 bases. From germline, CDR1 is GTSNPN and CDR2 SVGIG (reference sequence). Unmatched junction bases numbered 5, after V lost 1 base and J lost 4 bases. This CDR3 has 15 residues. The CDR3 protein is CAWSEGSGGYNEQFF. CDR3 bases: TGTGCCTGGAGTGAGGGAAGCGGGGGGTACAATGAGCAGTTCTTC.

The chain uses TRBV3-1 (or the pseudogene TRBV3-2) and TRBJ2-2, with D possibly TRBD2 on 6 matching bases. V gave up 6 bases and J gave up 3 bases, with 11 bases separating them. The CDR3 runs 14 residues. Germline lookup yields CDR1 LGHDT and CDR2 YNNKEL (reference sequence). CDR3 in amino acids: CASRRGLHTGELFF. Written as DNA, the CDR3 is TGTGCCAGCAGGCGGGGACTGCACACCGGGGAGCTGTTTTTT.

The genes are TRBV27 and TRBJ1-1; D is perhaps TRBD1 (6 bases). The CDR3 is 14 residues long. Trimming removed 7 bases from V and 3 bases from J, with 15 bases in between. The germline CDR1 and CDR2 sequences are MNHEY and SMNVEV (reference sequence). This chain's CDR3 is CASTPGQGYTEAFF. The CDR3 DNA follows: TGTGCCAGCACCCCGGGGCAGGGGTACACTGAAGCTTTCTTT.

The chain links TRBV28 to TRBJ2-1; 9 bases line up with TRBD2. This CDR3 is 16 amino acids long. V shed 7 bases, J shed 1 base, and the junction held 8 bases outside the gene matches. Germline assignment: CDR1 MDHEN and CDR2 SYDVKM. The CDR3: CASIHGLAGSYNEQFF. CDR3 coding DNA: TGTGCCAGCATCCACGGTCTAGCGGGATCCTACAATGAGCAGTTCTTC. Variable domain in full (rest from reference TRBV28 and TRBJ2-1): DVKVTQSSRYLVKRTGEKVFLECVQDMDHENMFWYRQDPGLGLRLIYFSYDVKMKEKGDIPEGYSVSREKKERFSLILESASTNQTSMYLCASIHGLAGSYNEQFFGPGTRLTVL.

V gene TRBV6-2 or TRBV6-3 combines with J gene TRBJ1-1; D perhaps matches TRBD1 (6 bases). The CDR3 consists of 15 residues. CDR1 MNHEY and CDR2 SVGEGT come from the germline V gene. V was clipped by 5 bases and J by 2 bases, with 15 bases between them. DNA of the CDR3: TGTGCCAGCAGTACACAGGGAAATGGAAACACTGAAGCTTTCTTT. Protein sequence: CASSTQGNGNTEAFF.

The table lists this clone with a count of one. V gene TRBV2 combines with J gene TRBJ2-1; possible D gene TRBD2, 7 bases. Germline CDR1 reads SNHLY; CDR2 reads FYNNEI. Trimming left V 1 base short and J 3 bases short, with 13 bases between. There are 16 residues in the CDR3. The CDR3 loop is CASSEGRGAHYNEQFF. The CDR3 DNA sequence: TGTGCCAGCAGTGAAGGTCGGGGGGCCCACTACAATGAGCAGTTCTTC.

The chain carries TRBV30 and TRBJ1-4, with D maybe TRBD1 (5 bases). CDR1 and CDR2 from the germline V gene are GTSNPN and SVGIG (reference sequence). The CDR3 covers 18 residues. V lost 4 bases and J lost 0, with 21 bases in between. CDR3 residues: CAWTLGTDVLATNEKLFF. The CDR3 DNA follows: TGTGCCTGGACCCTTGGGACGGACGTCCTCGCAACTAATGAAAAACTGTTTTTT.

The chain links TRBV18 to TRBJ1-3; D call uncertain. This CDR3 has 17 residues. CDR1 KGHSH and CDR2 LQKENI come from the germline V gene. V was pared by 3 bases and J by 0 bases, with 15 bases between. DNA for the CDR3: TGTGCCAGCTCACCTTTTGATCCCGCATACTCTGGAAACACCATATATTTT. Translating it yields CASSPFDPAYSGNTIYF.

The chain is built from TRBV11-2 and TRBJ2-5; D uncertain. Trimming removed 5 bases at V and 1 base at J, with 11 bases between. The CDR3 sequence is 14 residues long. Germline V gene sequence: CDR1 SGHAT, CDR2 FQNNGV. CDR3 loop: CASSPTRSQETQYF. CDR3 bases: TGTGCCAGCAGCCCGACGAGGAGCCAAGAGACCCAGTACTTC.

This chain links TRBV5-1 with TRBJ2-6; D may match TRBD1 or TRBD2 (5 bases each). The germline V gene encodes CDR1 SGHRS and CDR2 YFSETQ. The CDR3 spans 15 residues. V was clipped by 3 bases and J by 0 bases, with 7 bases between them. In DNA, the CDR3 is TGCGCCAGCAGCTGGGGGAACTCTGGGGCCAACGTCCTGACTTTC. Amino acid sequence: CASSWGNSGANVLTF.

The V and J genes are TRBV9 and TRBJ1-2; D is uncertain. Germline V lookup: CDR1 SGDLS, CDR2 YYNGEE. Trimming shortened V by 3 bases and J by 4 bases, and 10 bases separated the two germline ends. The length of the CDR3 is 13 residues. CDR3 region: CASSGDTFYGYTF. The CDR3 nucleotides are TGTGCCAGCAGCGGCGACACCTTCTATGGCTACACCTTC.

This chain links TRBV6-2 or TRBV6-3 with TRBJ2-7; 9 bases are a match to TRBD1. V dropped 0 bases and J dropped 2; count of bases not matched to a gene: 8. The CDR3 has 17 amino acids. Germline V gives CDR1 MNHEY, CDR2 SVGEGT. The CDR3 protein is CASSYSMGTGLAYEQYF. The CDR3, as DNA: TGTGCCAGCAGTTACTCGATGGGGACAGGGTTAGCCTACGAGCAGTACTTC.